These T cell receptor beta chains were read from a single sample in a study of blood T cells in healthy people across ages. TCRdb reanalysed the 5' RACE reads using MiXCR and keeps one entry per CDR3 protein. The data show roughly 720,000 distinct CDR3 sequences, around half seen once. The sequencing input was blood. The source of these receptors is a man older than 75 in good health. CDR3s include the opening cysteine and the closing phenylalanine or tryptophan. A D gene is named only where the DNA matches it firmly. The listing skips clone size in some rows; elsewhere it reads once, few, many or a size class.

>TRBJ1-4|once|NA|TRBV20-1
TGCAGTGCTCAGAGGGGGTCAACTAATGAAAAACTGTTTTTT
CSAQRGSTNEKLFF
>TRBJ2-3|NA|NA|TRBV6-6
TGTGCCAGCAGCCCTCTATTGGGACGTGGCACAGATACGCAGTATTTT
CASSPLLGRGTDTQYF
>TRBJ2-7|few|TRBD2|TRBV3-1
TGTGCCAGCAGCCAGTCAGCGGGAGGGGGCTACGAGCAGTACTTC
CASSQSAGGGYEQYF
>TRBJ2-7|NA|NA|TRBV6-1
TGTGCCAGCAGTGAAGTAGGCAGGGTGGGCGAGCAGTACTTC
CASSEVGRVGEQYF
>TRBJ2-1|NA|NA|TRBV20-1
TGCAGTGCTACTCTAGTTGGGGTTTCCTACAATGAGCAGTTCTTC
CSATLVGVSYNEQFF
>TRBJ2-1|few|TRBD2|TRBV15
TGTGCCACCAGCAAAGCGGGACTAGCGGGAACCGACTCCTACAATGAGCAGTTCTTC
CATSKAGLAGTDSYNEQFF
>TRBJ2-1|few|NA|TRBV7-2
TGTGCCAGCAGCTCTTCGGGGGGCGGGACTTTCAATGAGCAGTTCTTC
CASSSSGGGTFNEQFF
>TRBJ2-1|NA|TRBD2|TRBV9
TGTGCCAGCAGCGTCGGGACTAGCGGCCTGAGCTCCTACAATGAGCAGTTCTTC
CASSVGTSGLSSYNEQFF
>TRBJ2-3|NA|NA|TRBV29-1
TGCAGCGGGCTGGGACACAGATACGCGTATTTT
CSGLGHRYAYF
>TRBJ2-1|NA|TRBD2|TRBV2
TGTGCCACCTCAGTGTATAGGGAGGGTGCGCAGTTCTTC
CATSVYREGAQFF
>TRBJ2-7|NA|NA|TRBV7-2
TGTGCCAGCAGCCAGCCTACCAGGGAGCAGTACTTC
CASSQPTREQYF
>TRBJ1-2|many|TRBD1|TRBV3-1
TGTGCCAGCAGCCAAATGGGGACAGCGGAAAACTATGGCTACACCTTC
CASSQMGTAENYGYTF
>TRBJ2-3|NA|NA|TRBV3-1
TGTGCCAGCAGCCAAGGGGTAGACAGATACGCGTATTTT
CASSQGVDRYAYF
>TRBJ2-4|NA|NA|TRBV7-8
TGTGCCAGCAGCCTACAAGAGAGTAGCAATCAGCACTTC
CASSLQESSNQHF
>TRBJ1-2|NA|NA|TRBV18
TGTGCCAGCTCACCAGGAGAGCCTTTATATGGCTACACCTTC
CASSPGEPLYGYTF
>TRBJ1-1|NA|NA|TRBV7-3
TGTGCCAGCAGCTTATCTGACAGGTTGACTGAAGCTTTCTTT
CASSLSDRLTEAFF
>TRBJ1-2|NA|TRBD1|TRBV12-3/TRBV12-4
TGTGCCAGCAGGCCACAGGGGGCATTGGGTGGCTACACCTTC
CASRPQGALGGYTF
>TRBJ2-7|NA|TRBD1|TRBV12-5
TGTGCTAGTGGCCCCGGGACAGGGCTGTACTTC
CASGPGTGLYF
>TRBJ1-1|once|NA|TRBV20-1
TGCAGTGCTATAATAAGTAGAGGCACCCGTAACTCAGCTTTCTTT
CSAIISRGTRNSAFF
>TRBJ1-2|NA|TRBD1|TRBV6-6
TGTGCCAGCAGTTACCCTCCGGGACAGGGTTTCGGCTATGGCTACACCTTC
CASSYPPGQGFGYGYTF
>TRBJ2-1|NA|NA|TRBV20-1
TGCAGTGCTAGAGAACAGGGTTTCTACAATGAGCAGTTCTTC
CSAREQGFYNEQFF
>TRBJ2-7|NA|TRBD1|TRBV7-3
TGTGCCAGCAGCTCCAGGGGGCCCCTCTACGAGCAGTACTTC
CASSSRGPLYEQYF
>TRBJ2-7|NA|TRBD2|TRBV5-1
TGCGCCAGCAGCACCCAACTAGCGGGATCCTACAATGAGCAGTACTTC
CASSTQLAGSYNEQYF
>TRBJ2-1|NA|TRBD1|TRBV12-3/TRBV12-4
TGTGCCAGCAGTACCAGGGGGAACTCCTACAATGAGCAGTTCTTC
CASSTRGNSYNEQFF
>TRBJ2-1|few|NA|TRBV29-1
TGCAGCGGGGACTCAAACTCCTACAATGAGCAGTTCTTC
CSGDSNSYNEQFF
>TRBJ2-1|NA|NA|TRBV12-3/TRBV12-4
TGTGCCAGCAGTTTGGTACCTAATGAGCAGTTCTTC
CASSLVPNEQFF
>TRBJ2-6|NA|NA|TRBV21-1
TGTGCCAGCAGCAACAGCCCCCAAGGGCACCTCTCTGGGGCCAACGTCCTGACTTTC
CASSNSPQGHLSGANVLTF
>TRBJ2-1|NA|NA|TRBV4-1
TGCGCCAGCAGCCAAGCCCAGGGGACGGTTATTTACAATGAGCAGTTCTTC
CASSQAQGTVIYNEQFF
>TRBJ2-1|NA|NA|TRBV5-1
TGCGCCAGCACCTCCCCCGGGAGCGTCTGGGGTGAGCAGTTCTTC
CASTSPGSVWGEQFF
>TRBJ2-2|few|NA|TRBV6-2/TRBV6-3
TGTGCCAGCACTTCAGGGGCCTACACCGGGGAGCTGTTTTTT
CASTSGAYTGELFF
>TRBJ2-7|NA|TRBD2|TRBV2
TGTGCCACCAGACTAGCGGCTATCCACGAGCAGTACTTC
CATRLAAIHEQYF
>TRBJ2-5|NA|NA|TRBV30
TGTGCCTGGAGTACCGAGACTAGGTCGGAGACCCAGTACTTC
CAWSTETRSETQYF
>TRBJ2-1|few|TRBD2|TRBV20-1
TGCAGTGCTCCCGGACTAGCCTACAATGAGCAGTTCTTC
CSAPGLAYNEQFF
>TRBJ2-5|NA|TRBD1|TRBV25-1
TGTGCCAGCAGTGAATTTGGACAGGGGAAAGAGACCCAGTACTTC
CASSEFGQGKETQYF
>TRBJ2-1|NA|NA|TRBV5-1
TGCGCCAGCAGTGTGGACAGCCCCCCCGGCAATGAGCAGTTCTTC
CASSVDSPPGNEQFF
>TRBJ1-1|NA|NA|TRBV3-1
TGTGCCAGCAGCCACGATTTGGGGGTGAACACTGAAGCTTTCTTT
CASSHDLGVNTEAFF
>TRBJ2-4|few|NA|TRBV2
TGTGCCAGCAGTGGCGGGCCTGAAGGGGAGCAGTACTTC
CASSGGPEGEQYF
>TRBJ1-2|few|NA|TRBV7-9
TGTGCCAGCAGATTTAGGAGAGGGGAAGAAGGCTATGGCTACACCTTC
CASRFRRGEEGYGYTF
>TRBJ2-7|NA|NA|TRBV7-2
TGTGCCAGCAGCCCCATCCCGGGGGCGTCCTACGATGAGCAGTACTTC
CASSPIPGASYDEQYF
>TRBJ1-1|NA|NA|TRBV20-1
TGCAGCGGAATACAGGGCCTGAACACTGAAGCTTTCTTT
CSGIQGLNTEAFF
>TRBJ1-2|few|NA|TRBV20-1
TGCAGTGCTAGGGGCGGGGACGGCTCTAACTATGGCTACACCTTC
CSARGGDGSNYGYTF
>TRBJ2-7|few|TRBD1|TRBV7-3
TGTGCCAGCAGCGAGACCGGGACAGGGCGCTACGAGCAGTACTTC
CASSETGTGRYEQYF
>TRBJ1-2|NA|TRBD1|TRBV12-3/TRBV12-4
TGTGCCAGCAGGGGGACAGGGGGTGGACGAGGCTACACCTTC
CASRGTGGGRGYTF
>TRBJ2-6|NA|NA|TRBV5-1
TGCGCCAGCAGCCGGATTAGCTCTGGGGCCAACGTCCTGACTTTC
CASSRISSGANVLTF